Below, 30 T cell receptor beta chains from the same sample are listed, as sequenced in a study of shared clonotypes between healthy human individuals. TCRdb keeps only in-frame clones here, not all; method: immunoSEQ multiplex PCR. The sample includes about 2,500,000 clones, over 85% of them seen just once. The specimen was naive CD4+ T cells sorted from blood. Documented subset: CD45RA+ positively selected. The receptors shown here come from a man younger than 35 in good health.

The chain combines TRBV6-5 with TRBJ2-7; either TRBD1 or TRBD2 may supply D (5 bases each). Trimming took off 5 bases at V and 3 bases at J, with 17 bases between the two ends. Germline CDR1 is MNHEY and CDR2 is SVGAGI. The CDR3 consists of 15 residues. CDR3 bases: TGTGCCAGCAGTCTTGCAAGAGGGGAACTCTACGAGCAGTACTTC. Translation gives CASSLARGELYEQYF.

CDR3 nucleotide sequence: TGTGCCAGCAGGGGGGCTCAGGGAGTGGGTGAAAAACTGTTTTTT. This gives the protein CASRGAQGVGEKLFF. V usage is TRBV2 and J usage is TRBJ1-4; possibly TRBD1 for D (6 bases). Deletions cut 6 bases from V and 7 bases from J, with 18 bases between. Germline V gives CDR1 SNHLY, CDR2 FYNNEI. The CDR3 extends over 15 amino acids.

This chain uses TRBV5-1 with TRBJ2-1; D gene unclear. This CDR3 spans 14 amino acids. Looked up from germline, CDR1 is SGHRS and CDR2 is YFSETQ. Trimming took off 4 bases at V and 5 bases at J, with 13 bases between the two ends. CDR3 amino acids: CASSPFRPHNEQFF. The CDR3, as DNA: TGCGCCAGCAGCCCCTTCCGACCCCACAATGAGCAGTTCTTC.

This chain links TRBV18 with TRBJ1-2, with 8 positions matching TRBD1. CDR3 length equals 17 residues. Germline CDR1 KGHSH, CDR2 LQKENI. J gave up 8 bases and V 3 bases, and 17 bases lay outside the gene matches. The CDR3 sequence: CASSPLTTDGQGRGYTF. The DNA for the CDR3 is TGTGCCAGCTCACCTCTCACGACAGATGGACAGGGCCGGGGCTACACCTTC. Together with reference TRBV18 and TRBJ1-2, the CDR3 gives the full variable domain: NAGVMQNPRHLVRRRGQEARLRCSPMKGHSHVYWYRQLPEEGLKFMVYLQKENIIDESGMPKERFSAEFPKEGPSILRIQQVVRGDSAAYFCASSPLTTDGQGRGYTFGSGTRLTVV.

The V gene is TRBV7-9, the J gene TRBJ1-4; 9 nucleotides line up with TRBD1. V shed 5 bases and J 8 bases; nucleotides not matched to a gene: 12. The CDR3 is made up of 16 amino acids. Germline V gene data show CDR1 as SEHNR and CDR2 as FQNEAQ (reference sequence). CDR3 region: CASSTWGGQGEEKLFF. The CDR3 DNA reads TGTGCCAGCAGCACTTGGGGGGGACAGGGTGAGGAAAAACTGTTTTTT.

The chain has TRBV6-6 and TRBJ2-7; a weak D match, TRBD2 (5 bases). Trimming took off 9 bases at V and 0 bases at J, with 12 bases between the two ends. CDR1 is MNHNY and CDR2 is SVGAGI in the germline V gene (reference sequence). The CDR3 totals 13 residues. The CDR3 bases are TGTGCCAGTAATTTGGGGAGCTCCTACGAGCAGTACTTC. Its translation: CASNLGSSYEQYF.

This clone has only one observation. The chain carries TRBV6-1 and TRBJ2-7, with unresolved D. Germline CDR1 is MNHNS and CDR2 is SASEGT. V lost 10 bases and J 2 bases, leaving 21 bases between the germline ends. The CDR3 sequence is 15 residues long. In DNA, the CDR3 is TGTGCCACCCAGAGCCCGTCGTCAGCCCCCTACGAGCAGTACTTC. As protein: CATQSPSSAPYEQYF.

Concerning this clone: Other DNA sequences in this sample translate to the same CDR3. The chain uses TRBV18 and TRBJ1-5; D gene ambiguous. The V end was cut by 3 bases, the J end by 6 bases, with 9 bases between. This CDR3 has 13 residues. The germline gives CDR1 KGHSH, CDR2 LQKENI. CDR3 DNA sequence: TGTGCCAGCTCACCTGGAATGGGTCAGCCCCAGCATTTT. The encoded protein is CASSPGMGQPQHF.

J is TRBJ2-7 and V is TRBV27; 7 nucleotides line up with TRBD2. Germline assignment: CDR1 MNHEY and CDR2 SMNVEV (reference sequence). The CDR3 is 13 residues long. V was pared by 4 bases and J by 4 bases, with 4 bases of the junction left unmatched. CDR3 sequence (DNA): TGTGCCAGCAGTTCGGGCGGGAGATACGAGCAGTACTTC. Amino acid sequence: CASSSGGRYEQYF.

The chain carries TRBV5-1 and TRBJ2-1; D may correspond to TRBD1 or TRBD2 (6 bases each). CDR3 size: 16 residues. Trimming left V 4 bases short and J 2 bases short, with 16 bases between. In germline, CDR1 is SGHRS, CDR2 YFSETQ. CDR3 DNA sequence: TGCGCCAGCAGCCTGGGCGACGGGGGCACCTACAATGAGCAGTTCTTC. It translates to CASSLGDGGTYNEQFF.

This clone came up once. Here the CDR3 DNA reads TGTGCCAGCAGCTTGGGGCAGCTGAGCGGCTACACCTTC. Translated, it gives CASSLGQLSGYTF. V and J are TRBV5-8 and TRBJ1-2; D is uncertain. The V end lost 0 bases, the J end lost 8 bases, and 11 bases lay between the germline ends. The germline CDR1 and CDR2 sequences are SGHTS and YDEGEE. The CDR3 loop spans 13 amino acids.

In regard to this clone: This sample includes further DNA sequences coding for the same CDR3. The CDR3 DNA reads TGCGCCAGCAGCTTAACTAGCGGGAGGGCAGATACGCAGTATTTT. Translating it yields CASSLTSGRADTQYF. The chain combines TRBV5-1 with TRBJ2-3; 13 nucleotides agree with TRBD2. The CDR3 extends over 15 amino acids. V trimming: 2 bases; J trimming: 4 bases; junction bases outside the gene matches: 1. Germline assignment: CDR1 SGHRS and CDR2 YFSETQ.

The chain uses TRBV7-8 and TRBJ2-7, with 11 bases fitting TRBD2. The V segment lost 7 bases and the J segment 0 bases; nucleotides outside the gene matches: 14. The CDR3 is made up of 18 amino acids. Germline CDR1 reads SGHVS; CDR2 reads FQNEAQ. The CDR3 nucleotides are TGTGCCAGCACCCAAAGGACTAGCGGGTCCCCTAGCTCCTACGAGCAGTACTTC. This sequence encodes CASTQRTSGSPSSYEQYF.

The V gene is TRBV30, the J gene TRBJ2-7; tentative D call: TRBD1 (5 bases). The CDR3 is 15 residues long. Germline lookup yields CDR1 GTSNPN and CDR2 SVGIG (reference sequence). V lost 5 bases and J 7 bases, leaving 24 bases between the germline ends. CDR3 amino acids: CAWEPLQGLGKEQYF. CDR3 coding DNA: TGTGCCTGGGAACCGCTTCAGGGCCTGGGGAAGGAGCAGTACTTC.

This rearrangement joins TRBV12-5 to TRBJ2-7; TRBD1 agrees at 9 bases. The CDR3 is made up of 12 amino acids. The V segment lost 6 bases and the J segment 9 bases; nucleotides outside the gene matches: 6. Germline CDR1 and CDR2: LGHNT and FRNRAP. CDR3 sequence reads: CASGRDRERQYF. CDR3 coding DNA: TGTGCTAGTGGCCGGGACAGGGAGCGGCAGTACTTC.

V is TRBV5-1 and J is TRBJ2-5; 9 bases line up with TRBD2. The germline CDR1 and CDR2 sequences are SGHRS and YFSETQ. The CDR3 has 14 residues. J lost 2 bases, V lost 5 bases, and 4 bases had no gene match. The CDR3 region has the DNA TGCGCCAGCAGTTATAGCGGGAGACAAGAGACCCAGTACTTC. This codes for CASSYSGRQETQYF. The full variable domain, with the rest looked up from reference TRBV5-1 and TRBJ2-5, is KAGVTQTPRYLIKTRGQQVTLSCSPISGHRSVSWYQQTPGQGLQFLFEYFSETQRNKGNFPGRFSGRQFSNSRSEMNVSTLELGDSALYLCASSYSGRQETQYFGPGTRLLVL.

The chain links TRBV5-5 to TRBJ1-2; D gene ambiguous. Trimming pared 4 bases from V and 2 bases from J, leaving 15 bases between. Germline V lookup: CDR1 SGHKS, CDR2 YYEKEE (reference sequence). This CDR3 region has 15 residues. The CDR3 spells CASSVQRATNYGYTF. In DNA form, the CDR3 reads TGTGCCAGCAGCGTCCAAAGGGCTACAAACTATGGCTACACCTTC.

V is TRBV5-4 and J is TRBJ2-7; TRBD1 aligns across 7 bases. Germline CDR1 SGHNT, CDR2 YYREEE (reference sequence). Losses at the gene ends were 1 base for V and 4 bases for J; bases not matched to a gene: 14. This CDR3 is 17 amino acids long. The CDR3: CASSLRDRAWGAYEQYF. The CDR3 bases are TGTGCCAGCAGCTTGCGCGACAGGGCGTGGGGAGCGTACGAGCAGTACTTC.

This chain joins TRBV5-4 and TRBJ2-3; TRBD2 matches at 11 bases. Trimming at V came to 5 bases and at J to 2 bases, leaving 7 bases not matched to a gene. CDR3 length: 16 amino acids. The germline V gene encodes CDR1 SGHNT and CDR2 YYREEE (reference sequence). For the CDR3, the DNA is TGTGCCAGCAGTAGCGGGGGGGCCTACCCCACAGATACGCAGTATTTT. Amino acids: CASSSGGAYPTDTQYF.

This chain joins TRBV28 and TRBJ2-4; D remains ambiguous. Germline values: CDR1 MDHEN, CDR2 SYDVKM. Trimming removed 6 bases at V and 3 bases at J, with 12 bases between. CDR3 length equals 14 residues. Here the CDR3 reads CASSPLQVKNIQYF. The DNA of the CDR3 is TGTGCCAGCAGCCCTCTCCAAGTCAAAAACATTCAGTACTTC.

Here the CDR3 DNA reads TGTGCCAGCAGCCCTTACGGAAACACCATATATTTT. Translated: CASSPYGNTIYF. This chain links TRBV7-9 with TRBJ1-3; the D is unclear. V dropped 5 bases and J dropped 4 bases, with 6 bases sitting between them. The CDR3 has 12 amino acids. Germline V lookup: CDR1 SEHNR, CDR2 FQNEAQ (reference sequence). Full variable domain (rest looked up from reference TRBV7-9 and TRBJ1-3): DTGVSQNPRHKITKRGQNVTFRCDPISEHNRLYWYRQTLGQGPEFLTYFQNEAQLEKSRLLSDRFSAERPKGSFSTLEIQRTEQGDSAMYLCASSPYGNTIYFGEGSWLTVV.

This rearrangement joins TRBV6-5 to TRBJ2-7; TRBD1 agrees at 7 bases. Losses at the gene ends were 6 bases for V and 6 bases for J; bases not matched to a gene: 11. CDR3 length equals 14 residues. Germline values: CDR1 MNHEY, CDR2 SVGAGI. The CDR3 DNA reads as TGTGCCAGCAGCGCGACAGGGAATCCCGCCGAGCAGTACTTC. The encoded protein is CASSATGNPAEQYF.

The J gene is TRBJ1-5, the V gene TRBV19; 7 bases match TRBD1. Looked up from germline, CDR1 is LNHDA and CDR2 is SQIVND (reference sequence). The CDR3 is 14 residues long. V shed 4 bases and J 3 bases; nucleotides not matched to a gene: 3. The CDR3 DNA follows: TGTGCCAGTAGTACAACAGGGGCCAATCAGCCCCAGCATTTT. It is translated as CASSTTGANQPQHF.

A note on this clone: This CDR3 is also generated by other DNA sequences in the sample. The chain employs TRBV18 and TRBJ2-1; 8 bases agree with TRBD2. Germline V lookup: CDR1 KGHSH, CDR2 LQKENI. The J segment lost 3 bases and the V segment lost 0 bases, leaving 4 bases of the junction unmatched. This CDR3 comprises 16 residues. As DNA, the CDR3 is TGTGCCAGCTCACCACCCCAGCGGGGGAGCTACAATGAGCAGTTCTTC. Amino acid sequence: CASSPPQRGSYNEQFF.

The V gene is TRBV18, the J gene TRBJ1-1; the D gene is possibly TRBD1 (6 bases). Germline-derived CDR1 and CDR2 are KGHSH and LQKENI. Trimming shortened V by 6 bases and J by 0 bases, and 26 bases separated the two germline ends. The CDR3 is 19 residues long. CDR3 region: CASSAPLGAGVNMNTEAFF. The CDR3 DNA follows: TGTGCCAGCTCCGCCCCGCTAGGGGCAGGGGTGAACATGAACACTGAAGCTTTCTTT.

This clone has a single count. The chain carries TRBV27 and TRBJ2-7, with D possibly being TRBD2 (6 bases). Germline V lookup: CDR1 MNHEY, CDR2 SMNVEV (reference sequence). This CDR3 spans 11 amino acids. The ends were cut back, 7 bases at V and 4 bases at J, with 8 bases in the middle. CDR3 loop: CASTGRYEQYF. The CDR3 DNA reads as TGTGCCAGCACAGGGAGGTACGAGCAGTACTTC.

The rearrangement links TRBV27 to TRBJ1-2; D may be TRBD1 (6 bases). Germline CDR1 reads MNHEY; CDR2 reads SMNVEV (reference sequence). V was clipped by 5 bases and J by 5 bases, with 12 bases between them. This CDR3 has 13 amino acids. CDR3 nucleotide sequence: TGTGCCAGCAGTCAAACAGGGTTTTATGGCTACACCTTC. It yields the protein CASSQTGFYGYTF.

The chain couples TRBV5-1 to TRBJ2-6; no definite D call. Germline V gene data show CDR1 as SGHRS and CDR2 as YFSETQ. Trimming took 5 bases from V and 0 from J, leaving 9 bases between them. The CDR3 length is 15 residues. This CDR3 reads CASRMAPSGANVLTF. CDR3 nucleotide sequence: TGCGCCAGCAGGATGGCCCCCTCTGGGGCCAACGTCCTGACTTTC.

This clone occurred a few times. Different DNA sequences within this sample yield the same CDR3. This chain joins TRBV5-1 and TRBJ2-2; the D gene is possibly TRBD1 (5 bases). CDR1 is SGHRS and CDR2 is YFSETQ in the germline V gene. The CDR3 runs 15 residues. Trimming removed 0 bases from V and 5 bases from J, with 11 bases in between. CDR3 loop: CASSLGQGDTGELFF. CDR3 nucleotides: TGCGCCAGCAGCTTGGGGCAGGGTGATACCGGGGAGCTGTTTTTT.

This clone was recorded once. V usage is TRBV1 and J usage is TRBJ2-2; the D call of TRBD2 is as the table states it, not checked on the DNA. TRBV1 is listed as a pseudogene. The CDR3 totals 17 residues. CDR3 DNA: TGCACCAGCAGCCAATCTCGTGGCGGAGAGACCACCGGGGAGCTGTTTTTT. Amino acids: CTSSQSRGGETTGELFF.